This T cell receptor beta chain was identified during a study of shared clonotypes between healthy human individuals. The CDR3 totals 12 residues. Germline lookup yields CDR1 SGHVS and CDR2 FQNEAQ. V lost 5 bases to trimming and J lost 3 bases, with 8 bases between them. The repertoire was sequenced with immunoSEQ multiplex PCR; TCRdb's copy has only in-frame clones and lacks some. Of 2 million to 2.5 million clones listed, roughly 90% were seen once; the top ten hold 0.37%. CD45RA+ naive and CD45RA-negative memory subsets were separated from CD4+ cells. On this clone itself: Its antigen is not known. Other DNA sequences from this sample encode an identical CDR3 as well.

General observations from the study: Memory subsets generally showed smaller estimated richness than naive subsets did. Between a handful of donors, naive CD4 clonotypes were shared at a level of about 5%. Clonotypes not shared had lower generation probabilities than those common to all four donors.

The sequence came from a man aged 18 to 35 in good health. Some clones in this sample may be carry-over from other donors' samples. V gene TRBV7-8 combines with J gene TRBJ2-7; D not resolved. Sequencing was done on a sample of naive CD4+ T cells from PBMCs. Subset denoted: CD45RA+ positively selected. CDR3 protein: CASSQNSYEQYF. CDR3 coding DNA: TGTGCCAGCAGCCAAAACAGCTACGAGCAGTACTTC.